The source of this TCR beta chain is a study of early T cells in non-severe SARS-CoV-2 infection. This clonotype was detected ten times or more. Its specificity is unknown. The study's findings and limits: VDJdb-based matching was biased toward anti-spike CD8 responses and missed private and CD4 specificities.

Germline V gives CDR1 MDHEN, CDR2 SYDVKM. The CDR3 is made up of 15 amino acids. The V and J ends lost 5 bases and 6 bases respectively, with 19 bases between them. MiXCR, run by TCRdb on the 5' RACE reads, gives a single entry per CDR3 protein. The profile shows some 100,000 distinct CDR3 sequences, approximately 15% of them singletons. The rearrangement links TRBV28 to TRBJ2-5; no firm D call. The material sequenced was whole blood. The clonotype comes from an adult who was a healthcare worker with PCR-confirmed SARS-CoV-2 infection or an uninfected control (not recorded which). Here the CDR3 DNA reads TGTGCCAGCAGTCGAACGTACAGTCTCCAGAAGACCCAGTACTTC. This encodes CASSRTYSLQKTQYF.